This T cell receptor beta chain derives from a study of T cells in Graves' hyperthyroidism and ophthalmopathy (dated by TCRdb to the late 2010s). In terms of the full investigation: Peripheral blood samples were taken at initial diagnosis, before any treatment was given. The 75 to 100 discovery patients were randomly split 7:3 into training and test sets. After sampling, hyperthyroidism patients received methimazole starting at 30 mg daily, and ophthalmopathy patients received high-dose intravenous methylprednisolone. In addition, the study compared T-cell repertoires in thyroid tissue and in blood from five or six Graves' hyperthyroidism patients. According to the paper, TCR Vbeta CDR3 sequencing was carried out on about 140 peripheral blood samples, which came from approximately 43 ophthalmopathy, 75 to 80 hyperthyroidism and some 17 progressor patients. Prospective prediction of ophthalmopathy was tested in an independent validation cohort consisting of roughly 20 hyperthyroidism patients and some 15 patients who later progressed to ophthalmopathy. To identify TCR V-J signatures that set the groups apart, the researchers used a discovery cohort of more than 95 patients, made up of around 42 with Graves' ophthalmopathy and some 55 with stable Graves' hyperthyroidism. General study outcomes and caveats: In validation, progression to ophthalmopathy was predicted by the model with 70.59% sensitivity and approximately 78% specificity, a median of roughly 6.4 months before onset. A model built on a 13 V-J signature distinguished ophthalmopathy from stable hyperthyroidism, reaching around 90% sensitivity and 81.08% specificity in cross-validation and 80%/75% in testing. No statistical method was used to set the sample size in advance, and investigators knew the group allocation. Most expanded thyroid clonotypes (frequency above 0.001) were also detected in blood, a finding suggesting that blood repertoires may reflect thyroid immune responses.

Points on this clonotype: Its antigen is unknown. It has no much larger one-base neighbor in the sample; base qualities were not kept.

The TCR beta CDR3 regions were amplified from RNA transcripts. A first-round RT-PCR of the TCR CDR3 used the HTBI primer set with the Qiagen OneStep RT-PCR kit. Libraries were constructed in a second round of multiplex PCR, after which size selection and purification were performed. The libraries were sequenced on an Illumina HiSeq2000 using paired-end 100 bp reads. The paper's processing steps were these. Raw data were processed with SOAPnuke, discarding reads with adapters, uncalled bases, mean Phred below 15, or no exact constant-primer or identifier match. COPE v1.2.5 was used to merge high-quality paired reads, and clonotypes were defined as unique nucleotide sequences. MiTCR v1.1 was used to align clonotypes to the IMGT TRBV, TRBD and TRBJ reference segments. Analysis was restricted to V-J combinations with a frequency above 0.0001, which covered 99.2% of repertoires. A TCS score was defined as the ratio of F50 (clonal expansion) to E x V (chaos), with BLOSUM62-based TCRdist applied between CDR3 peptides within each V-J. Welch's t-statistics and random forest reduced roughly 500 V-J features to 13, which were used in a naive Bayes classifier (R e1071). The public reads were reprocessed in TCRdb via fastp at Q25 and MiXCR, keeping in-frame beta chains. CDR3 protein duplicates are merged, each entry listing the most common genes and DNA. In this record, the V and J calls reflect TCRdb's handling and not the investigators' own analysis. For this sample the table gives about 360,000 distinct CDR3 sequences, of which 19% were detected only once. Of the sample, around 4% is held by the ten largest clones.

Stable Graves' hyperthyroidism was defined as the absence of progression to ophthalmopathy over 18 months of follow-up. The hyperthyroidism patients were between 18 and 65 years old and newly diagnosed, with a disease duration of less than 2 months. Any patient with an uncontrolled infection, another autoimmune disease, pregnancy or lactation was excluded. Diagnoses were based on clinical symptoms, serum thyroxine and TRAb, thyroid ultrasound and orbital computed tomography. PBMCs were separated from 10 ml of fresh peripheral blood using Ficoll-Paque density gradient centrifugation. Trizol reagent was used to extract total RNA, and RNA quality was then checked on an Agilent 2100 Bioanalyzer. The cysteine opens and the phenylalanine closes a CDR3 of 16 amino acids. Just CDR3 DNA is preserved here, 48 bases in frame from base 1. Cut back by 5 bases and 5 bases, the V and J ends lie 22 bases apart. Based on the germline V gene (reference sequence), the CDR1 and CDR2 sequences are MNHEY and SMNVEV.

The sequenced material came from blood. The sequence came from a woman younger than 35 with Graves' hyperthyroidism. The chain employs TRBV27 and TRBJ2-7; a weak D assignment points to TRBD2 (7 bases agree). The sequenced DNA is TGTGCCAGCAGTCCGGGGGGCCCTCTCCCTCGGGACGAGCAGTACTTC. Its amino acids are CASSPGGPLPRDEQYF.